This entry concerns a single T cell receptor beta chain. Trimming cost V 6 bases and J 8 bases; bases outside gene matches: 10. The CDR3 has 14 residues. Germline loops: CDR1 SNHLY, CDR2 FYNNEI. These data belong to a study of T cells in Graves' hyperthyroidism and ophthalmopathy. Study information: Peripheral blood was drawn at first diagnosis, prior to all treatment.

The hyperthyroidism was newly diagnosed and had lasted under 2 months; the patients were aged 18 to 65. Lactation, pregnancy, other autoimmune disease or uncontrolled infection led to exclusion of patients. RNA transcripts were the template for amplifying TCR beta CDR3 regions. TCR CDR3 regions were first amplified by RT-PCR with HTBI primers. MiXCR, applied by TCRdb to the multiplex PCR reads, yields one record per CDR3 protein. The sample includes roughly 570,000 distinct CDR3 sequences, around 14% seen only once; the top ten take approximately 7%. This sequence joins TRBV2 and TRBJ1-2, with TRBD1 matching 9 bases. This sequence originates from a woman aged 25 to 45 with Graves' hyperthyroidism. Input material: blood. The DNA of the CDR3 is TGTGCCAGCAGGGAACCGGGACAGGGAGGAGGCTACACCTTC. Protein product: CASREPGQGGGYTF.